A selection of T cell receptor beta chains follows, all from one sample in a study of Ad26.COV2.S vaccination and SARS-CoV-2 variants. Assay: immunoSEQ multiplex PCR; the TCRdb copy retains only in-frame clones and omits some. This repertoire shows around 370,000 clones, around 84% found once; its top ten account for about 3.5%. The starting material was peripheral blood, obtained in a trial of Ad26.COV2.S vaccine versus placebo. The receptors were sampled from a person aged 18 to 65 who received the Ad26.COV2.S COVID-19 vaccine or a placebo. Each CDR3 is given with its conserved first and last residue. The D gene is left open where the match is weak. A row's size may be missing; if present it is once, few, many or a size class.

>NA|TRBV30|TRBJ1-1|17|TRBD1
CAWGATGTGWGGTEAFF
TGTGCCTGGGGAGCCACCGGGACAGGGTGGGGTGGCACTGAAGCTTTCTTT
>NA|TRBV5-4|TRBJ2-3|15|NA
CASSLIGGSTDTQYF
TGTGCCAGCAGCTTGATCGGGGGAAGCACAGATACGCAGTATTTT
>NA|TRBV4-3|TRBJ2-1|16|NA
CASSQDRVSAYNEQFF
TGCGCCAGCAGCCAAGATCGGGTCAGCGCCTACAATGAGCAGTTCTTC
>once|TRBV7-2|TRBJ2-7|14|TRBD2
CASSFGLAGYEQYF
TGTGCCAGCAGCTTCGGACTAGCGGGCTACGAGCAGTACTTC
>NA|TRBV5-1|TRBJ2-7|15|TRBD1
CASSLPEQGASEQYF
TGCGCCAGCAGCTTGCCTGAACAGGGGGCGAGCGAGCAGTACTTC
>NA|TRBV7-9|TRBJ2-3|17|NA
CASSLATSWGYTDTQYF
TGTGCCAGCAGCTTAGCTACTAGCTGGGGGTACACAGATACGCAGTATTTT
>NA|TRBV12-3/TRBV12-4|TRBJ2-7|13|NA
CASSLGVSHEQYF
TGTGCCAGCAGTTTAGGGGTGTCCCACGAGCAGTACTTC
>NA|TRBV4-3|TRBJ1-2|14|TRBD1
CASSQGTGGSGYTF
TGCGCCAGCAGCCAAGGTACAGGGGGCAGTGGCTACACCTTC
>NA|TRBV15|TRBJ2-1|14|TRBD1
CATSSGTVYNEQFF
TGTGCCACCAGCAGTGGGACAGTTTACAATGAGCAGTTCTTC
>NA|TRBV18|TRBJ2-1|18|NA
CASSPPILEQSSYNEQFF
TGTGCCAGCTCACCACCGATTCTGGAACAGAGCTCCTACAATGAGCAGTTCTTC
>NA|TRBV5-8|TRBJ1-5|19|NA
CASSTRINYDRSRNQPQHF
TGTGCCAGCAGCACCAGAATAAATTACGACAGGAGCCGCAATCAGCCCCAGCATTTT
>NA|TRBV19|TRBJ1-5|15|NA
CASSILRGYDQPQHF
TGTGCCAGTAGTATTTTACGGGGGTATGATCAGCCCCAGCATTTT
>NA|TRBV30|TRBJ2-2|18|NA
CAWRSFLGRGANTGELFF
TGTGCCTGGAGGTCTTTCTTGGGGCGGGGCGCGAACACCGGGGAGCTGTTTTTT
>NA|TRBV5-1|TRBJ2-2|14|NA
CASSLEGNTGELFF
TGCGCCAGCAGCTTGGAGGGAAACACCGGGGAGCTGTTTTTT
>NA|TRBV10-3|TRBJ2-3|12|NA
CAISASTDTQYF
TGTGCCATCAGTGCGAGCACAGATACGCAGTATTTT
>NA|TRBV7-9|TRBJ2-3|11|NA
CASSSSDTQYF
TGTGCCAGCAGCTCCTCAGATACGCAGTATTTT